The rows below give T cell receptor beta chains drawn from one sample of a study of T cells in Graves' hyperthyroidism and ophthalmopathy. From the multiplex PCR reads, TCRdb called clonotypes with MiXCR, one entry per CDR3 protein. In the table there are roughly 500,000 distinct CDR3 sequences, over 35% of which are singletons. Sequencing used peripheral blood or thyroid tissue (not recorded which). These receptors were collected from an adult woman with Graves' disease, either hyperthyroidism or ophthalmopathy (not recorded which). Both conserved end residues are part of each CDR3. D genes are given only for firm matches. Some rows have no size entry. The others give once, few or many, or a class for an expanded clone.

d_call j_call clone_size v_call cdr3_nt cdr3_aa
TRBD2 TRBJ2-7 - TRBV5-1 TGCGCCAGCGCCCTAGCGGGGGAGCAGTACTTC CASALAGEQYF
- TRBJ1-1 - TRBV7-2 TGTGCCAGCAGCTTAGGGACTGGGGGGGGAATTGAAGCTTTCTTT CASSLGTGGGIEAFF
- TRBJ2-5 many TRBV6-1 TGTGCCAGCAGTCCGGTGGGGGAGACCCAGTACTTC CASSPVGETQYF
- TRBJ2-2 few TRBV5-4 TGTGCCAGCAGCCATGGTACAGGGGAGCTGTTTTTT CASSHGTGELFF
TRBD2 TRBJ2-5 - TRBV7-9 TGTGCCAGCGCCAACCGGGGGGTCCAAGAGACCCAGTACTTC CASANRGVQETQYF
- TRBJ1-6 - TRBV12-3/TRBV12-4 TGTGCCAGCAGTTCCTTCACCGGCGGATATTCACCCCTCCACTTT CASSSFTGGYSPLHF
TRBD1 TRBJ2-5 - TRBV10-2 TGCGCCAGCACCATACTAACCGGGACAGGGCAAGAGACCCAGTACTTC CASTILTGTGQETQYF
- TRBJ1-6 - TRBV10-2 TGCGCCAGCAGGCCCGGGGCAAGATCCCTCCACTTT CASRPGARSLHF
TRBD1 TRBJ1-2 - TRBV27 TGTGCCAGCAGAGACGGGACAGTTAACTATGGCTACACCTTC CASRDGTVNYGYTF
TRBD1 TRBJ1-5 - TRBV10-3 TGTGCCATCAGGGACAGGGGCGTTTCGCAGCCCCAGCATTTT CAIRDRGVSQPQHF
- TRBJ1-1 - TRBV14 TGTGCCAGCAGCGCTTCGGCGCCCATGGACACTGGAGCTTTCTTT CASSASAPMDTGAFF
TRBD1 TRBJ1-6 - TRBV2 TGTGCCAGGGGACAGGGAGGCAGACCCCTCCACTTT CARGQGGRPLHF
TRBD1 TRBJ1-1 many TRBV2 TGTGCCAGCAGCACAGGGGCACTGACTGAAGCTTTCTTT CASSTGALTEAFF
- TRBJ2-7 once TRBV7-9 TGTGCCAGCAGCTTAATGGAAAGGTACGAGCAGTACTTC CASSLMERYEQYF
TRBD2 TRBJ2-7 - TRBV7-9 TGTGCCAGCAGCCCGACTAGCGGGAGGGCCGGTGCCTACGAGCAGTACTTC CASSPTSGRAGAYEQYF
TRBD1 TRBJ1-1 - TRBV5-1 TGCGCCAGCAGCCCCCCGGGACAGGGGCACACTGAAGCTTTCTTT CASSPPGQGHTEAFF
- TRBJ1-2 - TRBV2 TGTGCCAGCCCCGTGCGGGTCTACTATGGCTACACCTTC CASPVRVYYGYTF
TRBD1 TRBJ2-7 many TRBV5-1 TGCGCCAGCAGCGTCCTGTCCGGGACAGCTTCCTACGAGCAGTACTTC CASSVLSGTASYEQYF
- TRBJ2-5 many TRBV29-1 TGCAGCGTTGAGCCGAGCAGAGAGACCCAGTACTTC CSVEPSRETQYF
TRBD1 TRBJ1-6 - TRBV10-3 TGTGCCTCCAGGGACAGGGCCGATAATTCACCCCTCCACTTT CASRDRADNSPLHF
- TRBJ1-6 few TRBV25-1 TGTGCCAGCACCAGACAGATCTGGGGCTCACCCCTCCACTTT CASTRQIWGSPLHF
- TRBJ1-5 - TRBV12-3/TRBV12-4 TGTGCCAGCGAGGGAGGGGGTGGCCCTCAGCCCCAGCATTTT CASEGGGGPQPQHF
- TRBJ2-2 many TRBV10-2 TGCGCCAGCAGTGCACTAAACACCGGGGAGCTGTTTTTT CASSALNTGELFF
- TRBJ1-5 - TRBV19 TGCGCCAGCAGCCAAGATTCGGGCCCACAGCATTTT CASSQDSGPQHF
- TRBJ1-1 - TRBV12-3/TRBV12-4 TGTGCCAGCAGTCCCAGCATGAGGATGAACACCAAAGCTTTCTTT CASSPSMRMNTKAFF
TRBD2 TRBJ2-5 - TRBV30 TGTGCCTGGAGTGTATCCCGTACTAGCGGGAGCCCCCAAGAGACCCAGTACTTC CAWSVSRTSGSPQETQYF
TRBD1 TRBJ1-5 - TRBV28 TGTGCCAGCAGTACGGACAGGTCAAGGCAGCCCCAGCATTTT CASSTDRSRQPQHF
TRBD1 TRBJ2-7 once TRBV7-9 TGTGCCAGCAGCTTAGAGGGACAGCGCTACGAGCAGTACTTC CASSLEGQRYEQYF
- TRBJ1-2 - TRBV10-3 TGTGCCATCAGTGAGTCGAGGGGCCCCCAGTGCTACACCTTC CAISESRGPQCYTF
- TRBJ1-5 many TRBV9 TGTGCCAGCAGCGGCTCAGGGGATCGGCCCCAGCATTTT CASSGSGDRPQHF
- TRBJ1-1 few TRBV2 TGTGCCAGCAGATCAAGTGGGGGAACTGAAGCTTTCTTT CASRSSGGTEAFF
TRBD1 TRBJ1-1 many TRBV2 TGTGCCACCAGACAGGGTAACACTGAAGCTTTCTTT CATRQGNTEAFF
- TRBJ2-2 - TRBV29-1 TGCAGCGTTGGTACGACCATGAACACCGGGGAGCTGTTTTTT CSVGTTMNTGELFF
- TRBJ2-6 many TRBV6-6 TGTGCCAGCAGTTACGAGCCTTCTGGGGCCAACGTCCTGACTTTC CASSYEPSGANVLTF
- TRBJ1-6 - TRBV7-2 TGTGCCAGCAGCCCCCCCGTCACAGGGATCGGGTCACCCCTCCACTTT CASSPPVTGIGSPLHF
TRBD1 TRBJ1-4 - TRBV7-9 TGTGCCAGCAGCCCAGGACAGGGCAATAATGAAAAACTGTTTTTT CASSPGQGNNEKLFF
- TRBJ1-5 many TRBV10-3 TGTGCCATCAGTGGCCTCGGACCCAATCAGCCCCAGCATTTT CAISGLGPNQPQHF
- TRBJ1-5 - TRBV7-8 TGTGCCAGCAGCTTAGCTCACAGGGTTACCAATCAGCCCCAGCATTTT CASSLAHRVTNQPQHF
- TRBJ2-2 many TRBV10-3 TGTGCCATCAGTACCCCCGGCGGGGAGCTGTTTTTT CAISTPGGELFF
- TRBJ2-2 once TRBV9 TGTGCCAGCGGGTCGGCCGGGGAGCTGTTTTTT CASGSAGELFF
- TRBJ2-2 once TRBV2 TGTGCCAGCACGGGGGGCCGTGACACCGGGGAGCTGTTTTTT CASTGGRDTGELFF
- TRBJ2-5 many TRBV5-1 TGCGCCAGCAGCCCCGTGGGACAAGAGACCCAGTACTTC CASSPVGQETQYF
- TRBJ2-7 - TRBV29-1 TGCAGCGTTTGGGGAGGTGAAGGGCAGTACTTC CSVWGGEGQYF
- TRBJ1-1 many TRBV6-1 TGTGCCAGCAGTGCAGAGTGGTACACTGAAGCTTTCTTT CASSAEWYTEAFF
- TRBJ2-2 few TRBV6-1 TGTGCCAGCATCTTTGGGGCGAACACCGGGGAGCTGTTTTTT CASIFGANTGELFF
TRBD1 TRBJ2-6 many TRBV19 TGTGCCAGTACGGTATGGACAGGGACTGGTGGGGCCAACGTCCTGACTTTC CASTVWTGTGGANVLTF
- TRBJ1-6 - TRBV7-8 TGTGCCAGCAGCTTGGGAGGGGGCTATAATTCACCCCTCCACTTT CASSLGGGYNSPLHF
- TRBJ1-5 - TRBV7-7 TGTGCTAGCAGCCTCCGTAGGCCGGGACATAGCAATCAGCCCCAGCATTTT CASSLRRPGHSNQPQHF
TRBD2 TRBJ2-7 - TRBV10-3 TGTGCCATCAGTGAAGGACTAGCATCTTACGAGCAGTACTTC CAISEGLASYEQYF
TRBD1 TRBJ2-7 - TRBV15 TGTGCCACCAGCAGACAGACAGGGAGCTACGAGCAGTACTTC CATSRQTGSYEQYF
- TRBJ2-7 many TRBV5-1 TGCGCCAGCAGATCCGCCGGGCAGGGGTCCTACGAGCAGTACTTC CASRSAGQGSYEQYF
- TRBJ1-3 - TRBV29-1 TGCAGCGCGGGACAATCAAACACCATATATTTT CSAGQSNTIYF
- TRBJ1-5 - TRBV5-6 TGTGCCAGCAGCTTGGCGCATCTGGGGGAGACCCAGCATTTT CASSLAHLGETQHF
- TRBJ2-3 - TRBV10-3 TGTGCCATCAGTGGAAGCACAGATACGCAGTATTTT CAISGSTDTQYF
- TRBJ2-7 - TRBV5-1 TGCGCCAGCAGCTTGGCACAGGGTGGCACCGGGGAGCTGTACTTC CASSLAQGGTGELYF
- TRBJ2-7 many TRBV7-8 TGTGCCAGCAGCTTAGGAGGGCCGACCTACGAGCAGTACTTC CASSLGGPTYEQYF
- TRBJ1-3 many TRBV12-3/TRBV12-4 TGTGCCAGCACCCCCCGCAGAGTTATCTCTGGAAACACCATATATTTT CASTPRRVISGNTIYF